A selection of T cell receptor beta chains follows, all from one sample in a study of shared T cell receptors in the human thymus. Measured with immunoSEQ multiplex PCR; TCRdb has only the in-frame clones, and not every one. The table records hundreds of thousands of clones, 80% to 90% of them present only once. The sample also formed part of further work on human thymus T cells.

The sequencing sample was made of thymocytes. The receptors derive from a boy under two years old with a congenital heart defect. CDR3s include the opening cysteine and the closing phenylalanine or tryptophan. D genes are given only for firm matches. Expanded clones are given a class, and other clones once, few, many or no size at all.

D	V	J	size	DNA	CDR3
.	TRBV27	TRBJ2-7	.	TGTGCCAGCAGCGCCCGGGAGTACCCCTACGAGCAGTACTTC	CASSAREYPYEQYF
TRBD2	TRBV30	TRBJ2-4	.	TGTGCCTGGAGTAGGCCCTTGCGGGGGGCCCGACACTTAGCCAAAAACATTCAGTACTTC	CAWSRPLRGARHLAKNIQYF
TRBD1	TRBV5-6	TRBJ1-1	.	TGTGCCAGCAGCTTGGTACCTTGGGACAGGGGGCCCATTGAAGCTTTCTTT	CASSLVPWDRGPIEAFF
TRBD1	TRBV10-2	TRBJ1-4	.	TGCGCCAGCAGTGGACAGGGAAAGAATGAAAAACTGTTTTTT	CASSGQGKNEKLFF
.	TRBV27	TRBJ2-7	.	TGTGCCAGCCGTTTACGAAAACAGGGTCGGTACGAGCAGTACTTC	CASRLRKQGRYEQYF
.	TRBV11-2	TRBJ2-7	.	TGTGCCAGCAGCCAATCGAGTACCCGAGACTCCTACGAGCAGTACTTC	CASSQSSTRDSYEQYF
TRBD2	TRBV11-2	TRBJ2-7	.	TGTGCCAGCAGCCCCGGTAGCGGGCCCTACGAGCAGTACTTC	CASSPGSGPYEQYF
.	TRBV15	TRBJ1-6	.	TGTGCCACCAGCAGAGATGTCAGGGTAGGCTCCTATAATTCACCCCTCCACTTT	CATSRDVRVGSYNSPLHF
.	TRBV12-2	TRBJ2-7	.	TGTGCAAGTCGCTTTCGGGACAGACAGGTTAACTCCTACGAGCAGTACTTC	CASRFRDRQVNSYEQYF
.	TRBV2	TRBJ1-1	.	TGTGCCAGCAGTGAGAGTGAAGCTTTCTTT	CASSESEAFF
.	TRBV4-1	TRBJ2-7	.	TGCGCCAGCAGCCAAGATTTGTCAGGACTGATTAAGTCCTACGAGCAGTACTTC	CASSQDLSGLIKSYEQYF
.	TRBV4-3	TRBJ2-7	few	TGCGCCAGCAGCCAAGGTACGGGGGAGCAGTACTTC	CASSQGTGEQYF
.	TRBV21-1	TRBJ1-5	.	TGTGCCAGCAGCAACCGGGACAGGGAAAACAATCAGCCCCAGCATTTT	CASSNRDRENNQPQHF
TRBD1	TRBV27	TRBJ2-7	.	TGTGCCAGCAGCCACTTAACAGGGGGCCGCTACGAGCAGTACTTC	CASSHLTGGRYEQYF
TRBD1	TRBV27	TRBJ2-3	.	TGTGCCAGCAGTCCAACCTGGGACAGGGGGCGAGGGTACGATACGCAGTATTTT	CASSPTWDRGRGYDTQYF
.	TRBV6-5	TRBJ1-5	.	TGTGCCAGCAGTTCCACCTGGGAGGGACAGCCCCAGCATTTT	CASSSTWEGQPQHF
.	TRBV7-7	TRBJ2-7	.	TGTGCTAGCAGCTTATGGGGGCCCCGGCCATGGTACGAGCAGTACTTC	CASSLWGPRPWYEQYF
TRBD2	TRBV5-6	TRBJ2-3	.	TGTGCCAGCAGCTTTAGCGGGAGGGAAGATACGCAGTATTTT	CASSFSGREDTQYF
.	TRBV28	TRBJ2-7	.	TGTGCCAGCATCGGCGGTAAATACGAGCAGTACTTC	CASIGGKYEQYF
.	TRBV7-2	TRBJ2-5	.	TGTGCCAGCAGCTTAAAATGCGGGACCCAGTACTTC	CASSLKCGTQYF
.	TRBV4-1	TRBJ2-7	once	TGCGCCAGCAGCCAAGAGGGGCAAGGGCAGGGTGGGTACGAGCAGTACTTC	CASSQEGQGQGGYEQYF
TRBD2	TRBV15	TRBJ2-5	once	TGTGCCACCAGCAGAGCGGGAGCCGGGCTAGCGGGGCGGGGGGAGACCCAGTACTTC	CATSRAGAGLAGRGETQYF
TRBD1	TRBV6-1	TRBJ1-1	.	TGTGCCAGCATTCACAGGGGGGAAGGCACTGAAGCTTTCTTT	CASIHRGEGTEAFF